This record looks at one T cell receptor (beta chain) sequence and its context. Germline loops: CDR1 SEHNR, CDR2 FQNEAQ (reference sequence). V was clipped by 9 bases and J by 5 bases, with 16 bases between them. This CDR3 contains 13 residues. The source of the sample is a study of blood T cell repertoires in COVID-19. Study details: The United States, Italy and Spain provided the acute and convalescent COVID-19 samples. The analysed material was cDNA or gDNA that came from T cells, B-cell-depleted T cells, or PBMCs.

As processed by the authors: How many nucleated cells were present was estimated from reference gene primer amplification. Generated by immunoSEQ multiplex PCR, the TCRdb table keeps only in-frame clones and is missing some. Clonal size and the V and J genes are those of that table, whereas D and trimming came from the DNA. The sample consists of approximately 21,000 clones, 75% to 90% of them appearing once. Sequencing was carried out using peripheral blood. The chain uses TRBV7-9 and TRBJ1-2; D not certain. The sequence was obtained from a human donor with acute or convalescent COVID-19. The donor label of this sample is uncertain. CDR3 nucleotides: TGTGCCAGTTCCCCTAGGCAGTTTTATGGCTACACCTTC. It is translated as CASSPRQFYGYTF.